A selection of T cell receptor beta chains follows, all from one sample in a study of blood T cells in healthy people across ages. TCRdb reanalysed the 5' RACE reads using MiXCR and keeps one entry per CDR3 protein. The sample has more than 650,000 distinct CDR3 sequences, about 24% seen once; the top ten hold roughly a fifth. Sequenced: blood. The receptors derive from a man between 65 and 85 years old in good health. Both conserved end residues are part of each CDR3. D genes are given only for firm matches. A row's size may be missing; if present it is once, few, many or a size class.

v_call	clone_size	j_call	d_call	cdr3_aa	cdr3_nt
TRBV20-1	few	TRBJ2-3	-	CSAREGVLNTQYF	TGCAGTGCTAGAGAAGGAGTGCTCAATACGCAGTATTTT
TRBV7-9	-	TRBJ1-1	-	CASSLVVVAEAFF	TGTGCCAGCAGCTTAGTTGTAGTAGCAGAAGCTTTCTTT
TRBV20-1	few	TRBJ2-7	TRBD2	CSAPGTSGFYEQYF	TGCAGTGCTCCCGGGACTAGCGGCTTCTACGAGCAGTACTTC
TRBV6-2/TRBV6-3	few	TRBJ2-1	TRBD1	CASRGTGWSVRGSYNEQFF	TGTGCCAGCAGGGGGACAGGGTGGAGCGTTAGGGGCTCCTACAATGAGCAGTTCTTC
TRBV12-3/TRBV12-4	many	TRBJ1-2	-	CASSFPMRGYTF	TGTGCCAGCAGTTTTCCCATGCGTGGCTACACCTTC
TRBV5-1	-	TRBJ2-1	-	CPSSGTGTPISEQFF	TGCCCCAGCAGCGGCACCGGGACTCCTATCAGTGAGCAGTTCTTC
TRBV5-1	-	TRBJ1-2	-	CACSYGTTAGYTF	TGCGCCTGCAGCTACGGGACCACGGCTGGCTACACCTTC
TRBV29-1	many	TRBJ2-1	-	CSVFFIEQFF	TGCAGCGTTTTCTTTATTGAACAGTTCTTC
TRBV5-6	few	TRBJ1-1	-	CASSANRVGTEAFF	TGTGCCAGCAGCGCGAACAGGGTAGGAACTGAAGCTTTCTTT
TRBV6-5	-	TRBJ1-5	TRBD1	CASSYLPGQGSLFLSNQPQHF	TGTGCCAGCAGTTACCTGCCGGGACAGGGGTCCCTTTTTTTAAGCAATCAGCCCCAGCATTTT
TRBV7-7	-	TRBJ2-1	TRBD2	CASSLGQTSGRVVAYNEQFF	TGTGCCAGCAGCTTAGGGCAGACTAGCGGGAGGGTTGTGGCCTACAATGAGCAGTTCTTC
TRBV12-3/TRBV12-4	-	TRBJ2-7	TRBD2	CASSFDLADCEQYF	TGTGCCAGCAGTTTCGATCTAGCGGACTGCGAGCAGTACTTC
TRBV2	few	TRBJ1-1	TRBD1	CASSPPTGMLGNTEAFF	TGTGCCAGCAGTCCTCCGACAGGGATGCTTGGGAACACTGAAGCTTTCTTT
TRBV28	few	TRBJ1-5	TRBD1	CASSFSGTGVNQPQHF	TGTGCCAGCAGTTTTTCCGGGACAGGGGTTAATCAGCCCCAGCATTTT
TRBV5-4	-	TRBJ1-4	-	CASSLASGGYNEKLFF	TGTGCCAGCAGCTTGGCCTCGGGGGGGTATAATGAAAAACTGTTTTTT
TRBV5-1	many	TRBJ2-1	TRBD2	CASSLAVSSGSNEQFF	TGCGCCAGCAGCCTTGCTGTGTCTAGCGGGAGTAATGAGCAGTTCTTC
TRBV11-1	few	TRBJ1-4	-	CASSGRQAGNEKLFF	TGTGCCAGCAGCGGGCGACAGGCCGGTAATGAAAAACTGTTTTTT
TRBV5-1	many	TRBJ2-1	-	CASSLDGSSYNEQFF	TGCGCCAGCAGCTTGGATGGGAGCTCCTACAATGAGCAGTTCTTC
TRBV29-1	few	TRBJ2-5	-	CSVGLVSSETQYF	TGCAGCGTTGGGTTGGTCTCCTCTGAGACCCAGTACTTC
TRBV6-1	-	TRBJ2-4	-	CASSALNIQYF	TGTGCCAGCAGTGCCCTAAACATTCAGTACTTC
TRBV11-2	-	TRBJ1-1	-	CASSTLRVEAFF	TGTGCCAGCAGCACACTCCGGGTAGAAGCTTTCTTT
TRBV6-5	many	TRBJ2-5	-	CASSYFGETQYF	TGTGCCAGCAGTTACTTCGGGGAGACCCAGTACTTC
TRBV6-5	-	TRBJ1-1	TRBD1	CASTKNRGNTEAFF	TGTGCCAGCACCAAAAACAGGGGAAACACTGAAGCTTTCTTT
TRBV4-3	few	TRBJ2-5	-	CASSQDHVRETQYF	TGCGCCAGCAGCCAAGATCACGTCCGCGAGACCCAGTACTTC
TRBV28	few	TRBJ2-5	-	CASSSLKAVQETQYF	TGTGCCAGCAGTTCCCTGAAGGCGGTCCAAGAGACCCAGTACTTC